This T cell receptor (beta chain) was captured in a study of blood T cell repertoires in COVID-19. Study details: Samples of COVID-19 (acute and convalescent) were obtained from the United States, Italy and Spain. T cells, B-cell-depleted T cells, or PBMCs supplied cDNA or gDNA.

This CDR3 is built from 15 residues. Trimming removed 1 base from V and 2 bases from J; junction bases left unmatched: 5. Germline values: CDR1 LNHDA, CDR2 SQIVND (reference sequence). Source study methods: Reference gene primer amplification yielded estimated nucleated cell counts. The protocol was immunoSEQ multiplex PCR, while the TCRdb copy is restricted to in-frame clones and leaves out a portion. The DNA was the basis for D and trimming; V, J and clone size are from that table. The repertoire holds around 140,000 clones, with 81% as singletons. The chain couples TRBV19 to TRBJ2-7, with TRBD2 matching over 7 bases. The source of this sequence is a human donor in a cohort sampled during active COVID-19. What was sequenced was peripheral blood. CDR3 sequence reads: CASSIGDYSPYEQYF. In DNA, the CDR3 is TGTGCCAGTAGTATAGGGGACTACAGCCCCTACGAGCAGTACTTC.